The source of this T cell receptor beta chain is a study of response to subunit inactivated influenza vaccine. This clonotype was seen at least ten times. No antigen is known for it. MiXCR, run by TCRdb on the RT-PCR reads, gives a single entry per CDR3 protein. This table holds roughly 650,000 distinct CDR3 sequences, roughly 15% found once. Trimming cost V 6 bases and J 0 bases; bases outside gene matches: 9. The germline V gene has CDR1 ENHRY and CDR2 SYGVKD. CDR3 length: 16 amino acids. Findings and caveats of the study: Few new T cells, the authors suggested, are recruited by each seasonal influenza vaccination.

The sample was PBMCs from blood, taken 14 to 15 days before vaccination. The chain links TRBV10-3 to TRBJ2-7; TRBD1 matches 9 bases. The receptor comes from a man aged 50 to 59 who received an inactivated influenza vaccine. The CDR3 loop reads CAISVDRTGVSYEQYF. The CDR3, as DNA: TGTGCCATCAGCGTTGATAGGACAGGGGTCTCCTACGAGCAGTACTTC.